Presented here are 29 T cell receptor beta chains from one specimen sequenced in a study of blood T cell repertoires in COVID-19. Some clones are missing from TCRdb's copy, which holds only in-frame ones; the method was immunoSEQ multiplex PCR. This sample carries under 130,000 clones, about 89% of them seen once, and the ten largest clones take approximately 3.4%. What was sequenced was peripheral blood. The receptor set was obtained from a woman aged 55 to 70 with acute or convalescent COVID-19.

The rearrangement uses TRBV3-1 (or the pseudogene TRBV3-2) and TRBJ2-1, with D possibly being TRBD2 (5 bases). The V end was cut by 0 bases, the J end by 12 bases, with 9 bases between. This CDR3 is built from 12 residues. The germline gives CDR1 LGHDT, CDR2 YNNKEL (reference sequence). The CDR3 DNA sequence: TGTGCCAGCAGCCAAGATCAGAGGGTGCAGTTCTTC. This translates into CASSQDQRVQFF.

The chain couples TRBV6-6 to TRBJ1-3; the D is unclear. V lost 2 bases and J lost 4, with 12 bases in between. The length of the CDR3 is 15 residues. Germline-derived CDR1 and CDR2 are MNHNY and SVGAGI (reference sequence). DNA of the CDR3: TGTGCCAGCAGTTACACCGACATGGCCGGAAACACCATATATTTT. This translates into CASSYTDMAGNTIYF.

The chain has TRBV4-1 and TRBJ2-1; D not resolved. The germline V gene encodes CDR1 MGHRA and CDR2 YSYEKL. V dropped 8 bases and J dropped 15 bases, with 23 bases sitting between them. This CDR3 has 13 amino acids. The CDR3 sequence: CASSQTALVDLFF. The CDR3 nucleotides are TGCGCCAGCTCACAAACAGCATTGGTTGATCTGTTCTTC.

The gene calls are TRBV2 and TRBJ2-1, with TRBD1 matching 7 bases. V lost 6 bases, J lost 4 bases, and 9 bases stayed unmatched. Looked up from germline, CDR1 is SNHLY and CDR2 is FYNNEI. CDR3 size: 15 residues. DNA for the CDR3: TGTGCCAGCAGCCCGGTGACAGGGCAATACAATGAGCAGTTCTTC. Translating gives CASSPVTGQYNEQFF.

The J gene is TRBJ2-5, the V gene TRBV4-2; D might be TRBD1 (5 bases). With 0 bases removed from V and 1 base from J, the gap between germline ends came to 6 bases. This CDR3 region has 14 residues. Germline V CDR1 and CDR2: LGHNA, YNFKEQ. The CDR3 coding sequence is TGTGCCAGCAGCCAAGAGGGGCGCCAAGAGACCCAGTACTTC. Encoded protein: CASSQEGRQETQYF.

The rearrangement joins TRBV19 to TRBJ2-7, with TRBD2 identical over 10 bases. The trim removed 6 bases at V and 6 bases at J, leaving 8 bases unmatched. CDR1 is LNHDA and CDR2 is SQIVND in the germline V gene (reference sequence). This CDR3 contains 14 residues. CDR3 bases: TGTGCCAGTAGCCCGAGCGGGAGGGTAAGCGAGCAGTACTTC. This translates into CASSPSGRVSEQYF.

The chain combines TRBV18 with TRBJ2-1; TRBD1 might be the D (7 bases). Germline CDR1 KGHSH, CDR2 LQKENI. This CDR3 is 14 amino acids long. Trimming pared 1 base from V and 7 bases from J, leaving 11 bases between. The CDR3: CASSPQAGGNEQFF. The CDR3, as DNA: TGTGCCAGCTCACCACAGGCAGGGGGGAATGAGCAGTTCTTC.

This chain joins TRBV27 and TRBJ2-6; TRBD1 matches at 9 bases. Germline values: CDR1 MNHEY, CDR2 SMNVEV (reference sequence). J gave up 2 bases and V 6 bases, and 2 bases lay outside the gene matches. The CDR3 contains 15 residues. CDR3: CASRRDRAGANVLTF. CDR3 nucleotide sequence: TGTGCCAGCAGGCGGGACAGGGCTGGGGCCAACGTCCTGACTTTC.

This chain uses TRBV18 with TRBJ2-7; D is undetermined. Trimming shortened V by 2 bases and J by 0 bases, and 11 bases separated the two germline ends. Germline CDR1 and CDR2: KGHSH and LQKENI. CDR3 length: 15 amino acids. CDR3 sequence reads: CASSPGPPSSYEQYF. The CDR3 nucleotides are TGTGCCAGCTCACCAGGGCCACCAAGCTCCTACGAGCAGTACTTC.

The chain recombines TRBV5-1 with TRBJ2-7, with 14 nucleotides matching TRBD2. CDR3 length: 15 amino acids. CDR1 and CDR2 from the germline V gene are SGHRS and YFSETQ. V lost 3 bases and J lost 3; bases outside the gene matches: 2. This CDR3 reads CASSWTSGGNYEQYV. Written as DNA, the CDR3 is TGCGCCAGCAGCTGGACTAGCGGGGGGAACTACGAGCAGTACGTC.

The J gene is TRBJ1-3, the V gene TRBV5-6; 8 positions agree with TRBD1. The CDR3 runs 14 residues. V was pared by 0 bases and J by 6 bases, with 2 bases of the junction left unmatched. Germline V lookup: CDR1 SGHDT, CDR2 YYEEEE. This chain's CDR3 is CASSLEDRANTIYF. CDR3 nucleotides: TGTGCCAGCAGCTTGGAGGACAGGGCAAACACCATATATTTT.

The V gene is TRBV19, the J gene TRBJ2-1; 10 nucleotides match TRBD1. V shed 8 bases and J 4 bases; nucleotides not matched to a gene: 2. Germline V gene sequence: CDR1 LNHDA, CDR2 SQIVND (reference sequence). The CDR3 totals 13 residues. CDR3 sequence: CASRQGAYNEQFF. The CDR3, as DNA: TGTGCCAGTCGACAGGGGGCTTACAATGAGCAGTTCTTC.

The CDR3: CASSRGQGNTIYF. The CDR3 nucleotides are TGTGCCAGCAGCCGGGGACAGGGAAACACCATATATTTT. The rearrangement joins TRBV7-9 to TRBJ1-3; the match to TRBD1 covers 7 bases. Losses at the gene ends were 5 bases for V and 4 bases for J; bases not matched to a gene: 2. The CDR3 loop spans 13 amino acids. In germline, CDR1 is SEHNR, CDR2 FQNEAQ (reference sequence).

Here the CDR3 reads CASSEGGGLDTQYF. As DNA, the CDR3 is TGTGCCAGCAGTGAAGGAGGGGGTCTTGATACGCAGTATTTT. The chain employs TRBV6-1 and TRBJ2-3; D possibly corresponds to TRBD1 (6 bases). Germline values: CDR1 MNHNS, CDR2 SASEGT. The CDR3 extends over 14 amino acids. Trimming left V 1 base short and J 6 bases short, with 11 bases between.

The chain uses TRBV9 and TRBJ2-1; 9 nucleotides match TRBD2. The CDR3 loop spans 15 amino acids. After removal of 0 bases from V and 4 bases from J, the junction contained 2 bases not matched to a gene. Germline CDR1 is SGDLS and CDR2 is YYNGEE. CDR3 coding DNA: TGTGCCAGCAGCGTAGTAAGCGGGGGGTACAATGAGCAGTTCTTC. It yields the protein CASSVVSGGYNEQFF.

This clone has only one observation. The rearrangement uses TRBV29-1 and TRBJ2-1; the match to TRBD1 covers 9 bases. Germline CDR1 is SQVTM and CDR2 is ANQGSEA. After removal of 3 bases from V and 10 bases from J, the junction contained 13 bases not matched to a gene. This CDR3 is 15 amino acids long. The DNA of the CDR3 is TGCAGCGTTGAGTCCGACAGGGGGATCTATGGGGAGCAGTTCTTC. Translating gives CSVESDRGIYGEQFF.

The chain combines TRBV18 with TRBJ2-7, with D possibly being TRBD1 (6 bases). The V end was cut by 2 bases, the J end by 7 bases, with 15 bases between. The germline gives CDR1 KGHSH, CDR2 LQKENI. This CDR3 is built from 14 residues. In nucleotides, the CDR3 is TGTGCCAGCTCACCATTTACGGCAGGGGAAGAGCAGTACTTC. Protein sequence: CASSPFTAGEEQYF.

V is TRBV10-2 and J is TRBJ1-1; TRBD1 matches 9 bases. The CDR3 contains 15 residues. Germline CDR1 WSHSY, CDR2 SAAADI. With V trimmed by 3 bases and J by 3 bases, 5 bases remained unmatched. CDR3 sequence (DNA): TGCGCCAGCAGTGATCCGGGACAGGGCCACACTGAAGCTTTCTTT. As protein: CASSDPGQGHTEAFF.

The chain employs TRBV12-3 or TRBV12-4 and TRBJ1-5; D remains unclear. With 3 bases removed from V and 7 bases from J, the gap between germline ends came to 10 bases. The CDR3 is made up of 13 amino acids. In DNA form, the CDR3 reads TGTGCCAGCAGTTTGCGGCAGCGACAGCCCCAGCATTTT. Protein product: CASSLRQRQPQHF.

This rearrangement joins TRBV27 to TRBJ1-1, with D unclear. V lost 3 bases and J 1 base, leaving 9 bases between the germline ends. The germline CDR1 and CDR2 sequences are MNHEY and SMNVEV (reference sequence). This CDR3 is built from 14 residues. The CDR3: CASSLRRGNTEAFF. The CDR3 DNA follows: TGTGCCAGCAGTTTGCGACGGGGGAACACTGAAGCTTTCTTT.

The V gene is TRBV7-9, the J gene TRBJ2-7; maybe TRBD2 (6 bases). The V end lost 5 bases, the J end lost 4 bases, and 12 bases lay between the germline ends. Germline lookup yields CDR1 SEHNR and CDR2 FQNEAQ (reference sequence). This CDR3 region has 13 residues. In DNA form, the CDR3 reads TGTGCCAGCAGCCCGGGGACTTTTTACGAGCAGTACTTC. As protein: CASSPGTFYEQYF.

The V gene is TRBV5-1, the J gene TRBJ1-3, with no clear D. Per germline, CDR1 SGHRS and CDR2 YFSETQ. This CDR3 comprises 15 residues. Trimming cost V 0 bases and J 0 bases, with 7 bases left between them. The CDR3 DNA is TGCGCCAGCAGCTTGGGAGGCAGCTCTGGAAACACCATATATTTT. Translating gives CASSLGGSSGNTIYF.

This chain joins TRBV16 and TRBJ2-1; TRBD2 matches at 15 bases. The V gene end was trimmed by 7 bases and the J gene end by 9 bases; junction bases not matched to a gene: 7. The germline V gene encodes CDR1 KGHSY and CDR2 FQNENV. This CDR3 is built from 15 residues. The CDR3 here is CASTLMGLAGGEQFF. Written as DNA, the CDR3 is TGTGCCAGCACCCTTATGGGACTAGCGGGAGGTGAGCAGTTCTTC.

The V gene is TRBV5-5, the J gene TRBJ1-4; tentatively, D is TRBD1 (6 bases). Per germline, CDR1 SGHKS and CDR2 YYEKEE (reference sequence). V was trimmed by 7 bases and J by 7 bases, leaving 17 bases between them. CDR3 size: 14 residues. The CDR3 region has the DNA TGTGCCAGCGGTCATGCAGGGGAAGGTGAAAAACTGTTTTTT. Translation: CASGHAGEGEKLFF.

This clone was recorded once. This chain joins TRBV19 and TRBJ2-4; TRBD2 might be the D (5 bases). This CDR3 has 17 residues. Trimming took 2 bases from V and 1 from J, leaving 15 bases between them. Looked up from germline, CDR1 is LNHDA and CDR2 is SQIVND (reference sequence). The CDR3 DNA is TGTGCCAGTAGTATATGGAGGCCACTGGCGGCCAAAAACATTCAGTACTTC. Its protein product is CASSIWRPLAAKNIQYF.

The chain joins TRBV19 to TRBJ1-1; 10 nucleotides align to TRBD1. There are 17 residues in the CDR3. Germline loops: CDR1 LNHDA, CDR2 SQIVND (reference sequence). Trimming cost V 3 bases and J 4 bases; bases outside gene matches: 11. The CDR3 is CASSMKTGGVISTEAFF. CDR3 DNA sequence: TGTGCCAGTAGTATGAAGACAGGGGGCGTAATTTCCACTGAAGCTTTCTTT.

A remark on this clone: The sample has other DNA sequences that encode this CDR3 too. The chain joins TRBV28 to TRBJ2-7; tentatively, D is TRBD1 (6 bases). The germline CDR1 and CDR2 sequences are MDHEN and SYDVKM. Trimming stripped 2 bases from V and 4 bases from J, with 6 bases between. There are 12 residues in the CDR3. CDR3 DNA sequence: TGTGCCAGCAGTTTAAGGGGGTACGAGCAGTACTTC. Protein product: CASSLRGYEQYF. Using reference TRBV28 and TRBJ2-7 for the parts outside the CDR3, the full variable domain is DVKVTQSSRYLVKRTGEKVFLECVQDMDHENMFWYRQDPGLGLRLIYFSYDVKMKEKGDIPEGYSVSREKKERFSLILESASTNQTSMYLCASSLRGYEQYFGPGTRLTVT.

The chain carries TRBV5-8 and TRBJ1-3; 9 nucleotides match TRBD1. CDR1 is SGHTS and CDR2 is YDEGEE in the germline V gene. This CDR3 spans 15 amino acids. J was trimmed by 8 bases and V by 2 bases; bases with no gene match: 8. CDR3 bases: TGTGCCAGCAGCTTCGGGACAGGGTATCTCGACACCATATATTTT. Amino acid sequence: CASSFGTGYLDTIYF.

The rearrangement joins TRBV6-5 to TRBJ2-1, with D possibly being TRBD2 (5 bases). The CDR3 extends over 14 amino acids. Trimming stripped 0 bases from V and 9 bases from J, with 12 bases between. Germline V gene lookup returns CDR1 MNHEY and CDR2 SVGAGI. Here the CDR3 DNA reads TGTGCCAGCAGTTACTCGAAGGCTAGCCCTGAGCAGTTCTTC. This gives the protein CASSYSKASPEQFF.